The rows below give T cell receptor beta chains drawn from one sample of a study of blood T cell repertoires in COVID-19. Measured with immunoSEQ multiplex PCR; TCRdb has only the in-frame clones, and not every one. The sample lists 70,000 to 95,000 clones, more than 70% seen once, with 25% in the top ten. Sequencing was done on a sample of peripheral blood. These receptors were obtained from a human donor in a cohort sampled during active COVID-19. The CDR3 runs from the conserved cysteine through the conserved F or W. Each record gives: V gene, clone size, J gene, D gene, CDR3 protein, CDR3 DNA. D genes are given only for firm matches. Not every row has a clone size; where given, it reads once, few, many or a size class.

TRBV3-1/TRBV3-2	.	TRBJ1-4	TRBD1	CASSQDWTGGGNEKLFF	TGTGCCAGCAGCCAAGATTGGACAGGAGGGGGTAATGAAAAACTGTTTTTT
TRBV2	once	TRBJ1-2	TRBD1	CASRTGTGGLGYTF	TGTGCCAGCAGGACCGGGACAGGGGGCCTTGGCTACACCTTC
TRBV3-1/TRBV3-2	.	TRBJ2-1	.	CASSLRGGEQFF	TGTGCCAGCAGCCTAAGGGGTGGTGAGCAGTTCTTC
TRBV2	.	TRBJ1-2	.	CANSKEGSAYTF	TGTGCCAACTCCAAGGAGGGCAGTGCCTACACCTTC
TRBV3-1/TRBV3-2	.	TRBJ1-1	.	CASREGSGTRAFF	TGTGCCAGCAGAGAGGGGTCCGGGACTCGAGCTTTCTTT
TRBV24-1	.	TRBJ2-1	.	CATSDLIQGYNEQFF	TGTGCCACCAGTGATTTAATACAGGGATACAATGAGCAGTTCTTC
TRBV28	.	TRBJ2-7	TRBD2	CASSYGSGASYEQYF	TGTGCCAGCAGTTATGGAAGCGGGGCTTCCTACGAGCAGTACTTC
TRBV7-9	.	TRBJ2-1	.	CASSHRVRGSQFF	TGTGCCAGCAGCCACCGGGTCCGAGGGAGTCAGTTCTTC
TRBV28	.	TRBJ1-3	.	CASSLWSSGNTIYF	TGTGCCAGCAGTTTATGGAGCTCTGGAAACACCATATATTTT
TRBV24-1	.	TRBJ2-3	TRBD1	CATSDNQGAGSADTQYF	TGTGCCACCAGTGATAACCAGGGGGCCGGGAGCGCAGATACGCAGTATTTT